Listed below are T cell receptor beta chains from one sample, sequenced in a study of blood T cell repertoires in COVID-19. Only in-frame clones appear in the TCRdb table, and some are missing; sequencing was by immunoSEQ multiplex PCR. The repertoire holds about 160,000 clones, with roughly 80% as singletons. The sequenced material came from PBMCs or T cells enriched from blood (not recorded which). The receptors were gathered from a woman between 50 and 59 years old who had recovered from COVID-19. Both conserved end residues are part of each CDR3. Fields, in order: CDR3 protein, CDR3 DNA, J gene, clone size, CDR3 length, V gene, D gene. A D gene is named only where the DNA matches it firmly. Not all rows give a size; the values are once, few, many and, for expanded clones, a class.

cdr3_aa: CASKGTGFYEQYF
cdr3_nt: TGTGCCAGTAAAGGGACTGGTTTCTACGAGCAGTACTTC
j_call: TRBJ2-7
clone_size: .
cdr3_length: 13
v_call: TRBV19
d_call: .

cdr3_aa: CASAKDRAGTSPLHF
cdr3_nt: TGCGCCAGCGCAAAGGACAGGGCAGGTACATCACCCCTCCACTTT
j_call: TRBJ1-6
clone_size: few
cdr3_length: 15
v_call: TRBV5-1
d_call: TRBD1

cdr3_aa: CASSQGGAYYGYTF
cdr3_nt: TGTGCCAGCAGCCAGGGGGGAGCCTACTATGGCTACACCTTC
j_call: TRBJ1-2
clone_size: .
cdr3_length: 14
v_call: TRBV6-5
d_call: TRBD1

cdr3_aa: CASSQDPGQASYEQYF
cdr3_nt: TGTGCCAGCAGCCAAGACCCAGGACAAGCCTCCTACGAGCAGTACTTC
j_call: TRBJ2-7
clone_size: .
cdr3_length: 16
v_call: TRBV4-2
d_call: .

cdr3_aa: CASSIGPGAQETQYF
cdr3_nt: TGTGCCAGTAGTATAGGCCCAGGGGCGCAAGAGACCCAGTACTTC
j_call: TRBJ2-5
clone_size: .
cdr3_length: 15
v_call: TRBV19
d_call: .

cdr3_aa: CASIDSYEQYF
cdr3_nt: TGTGCCAGCATAGACAGCTACGAGCAGTACTTC
j_call: TRBJ2-7
clone_size: .
cdr3_length: 11
v_call: TRBV5-6
d_call: .

cdr3_aa: CASSRLAQETQYF
cdr3_nt: TGTGCCAGCAGTCGACTAGCCCAAGAGACCCAGTACTTC
j_call: TRBJ2-5
clone_size: once
cdr3_length: 13
v_call: TRBV27
d_call: TRBD2

cdr3_aa: CASSSGQSRNTIYF
cdr3_nt: TGTGCCAGCAGTTCCGGACAGTCCCGAAACACCATATATTTT
j_call: TRBJ1-3
clone_size: .
cdr3_length: 14
v_call: TRBV27
d_call: .

cdr3_aa: CASSLIPSYEQYF
cdr3_nt: TGTGCCAGCAGTTTAATCCCCAGCTACGAGCAGTACTTC
j_call: TRBJ2-7
clone_size: few
cdr3_length: 13
v_call: TRBV28
d_call: .

cdr3_aa: CASSSAEQEREQYF
cdr3_nt: TGTGCCAGCAGTTCAGCCGAACAGGAGCGCGAGCAGTACTTC
j_call: TRBJ2-7
clone_size: .
cdr3_length: 14
v_call: TRBV6-6
d_call: .

cdr3_aa: CASRDRGVSNQPQHF
cdr3_nt: TGTGCCAGTAGGGACAGGGGGGTTAGCAATCAGCCCCAGCATTTT
j_call: TRBJ1-5
clone_size: once
cdr3_length: 15
v_call: TRBV19
d_call: TRBD1

cdr3_aa: CAISPNRGAKDYGYTF
cdr3_nt: TGTGCCATCAGTCCAAACAGGGGCGCAAAGGACTATGGCTACACCTTC
j_call: TRBJ1-2
clone_size: few
cdr3_length: 16
v_call: TRBV10-3
d_call: TRBD1

cdr3_aa: CASREGTGGREKLFF
cdr3_nt: TGTGCCAGCAGAGAAGGGACAGGGGGAAGAGAAAAACTGTTTTTT
j_call: TRBJ1-4
clone_size: .
cdr3_length: 15
v_call: TRBV6-1
d_call: TRBD1

cdr3_aa: CASSGGGGDDEKLFF
cdr3_nt: TGCGCCAGCAGCGGAGGGGGAGGGGATGACGAAAAACTGTTTTTT
j_call: TRBJ1-4
clone_size: .
cdr3_length: 15
v_call: TRBV5-1
d_call: .

cdr3_aa: CASSIGQGARLTAEAFF
cdr3_nt: TGTGCCAGTAGTATCGGACAGGGGGCTCGTCTAACTGCTGAAGCTTTCTTT
j_call: TRBJ1-1
clone_size: .
cdr3_length: 17
v_call: TRBV19
d_call: TRBD1

cdr3_aa: CASSPLAESTDTQYF
cdr3_nt: TGTGCCAGCAGCCCACTAGCAGAGAGCACAGATACGCAGTATTTT
j_call: TRBJ2-3
clone_size: .
cdr3_length: 15
v_call: TRBV7-8
d_call: .

cdr3_aa: CASSPTKNRGQGNQPQHF
cdr3_nt: TGTGCCAGCTCACCAACCAAAAACAGGGGGCAGGGGAATCAGCCCCAGCATTTT
j_call: TRBJ1-5
clone_size: .
cdr3_length: 18
v_call: TRBV18
d_call: TRBD1

cdr3_aa: CASRGPGTGTSPLHF
cdr3_nt: TGTGCCAGTAGGGGTCCCGGGACAGGGACCTCACCCCTCCACTTT
j_call: TRBJ1-6
clone_size: .
cdr3_length: 15
v_call: TRBV19
d_call: TRBD1

cdr3_aa: CAISQDRTGNTIYF
cdr3_nt: TGTGCCATCAGCCAGGACAGAACTGGAAACACCATATATTTT
j_call: TRBJ1-3
clone_size: .
cdr3_length: 14
v_call: TRBV10-3
d_call: .

cdr3_aa: CASSFRDGSAYEQYF
cdr3_nt: TGTGCCAGCAGCTTCCGCGACGGTAGCGCCTACGAGCAGTACTTC
j_call: TRBJ2-7
clone_size: few
cdr3_length: 15
v_call: TRBV5-4
d_call: .

cdr3_aa: CASSLTNGQGSEAFF
cdr3_nt: TGTGCCAGCAGCTTAACAAACGGACAGGGCTCTGAAGCTTTCTTT
j_call: TRBJ1-1
clone_size: .
cdr3_length: 15
v_call: TRBV7-6
d_call: TRBD1

cdr3_aa: CASSEGTKIFPGELFF
cdr3_nt: TGTGCCAGCAGTGAGGGGACAAAGATTTTTCCCGGGGAGCTGTTTTTT
j_call: TRBJ2-2
clone_size: .
cdr3_length: 16
v_call: TRBV27
d_call: .

cdr3_aa: CASSVEASGGPDTQYF
cdr3_nt: TGTGCCAGCAGCGTGGAGGCTAGCGGGGGACCAGATACGCAGTATTTT
j_call: TRBJ2-3
clone_size: .
cdr3_length: 16
v_call: TRBV9
d_call: TRBD2

cdr3_aa: CASSRTSGTQETQYF
cdr3_nt: TGTGCCAGCTCCAGGACTAGCGGGACCCAAGAGACCCAGTACTTC
j_call: TRBJ2-5
clone_size: .
cdr3_length: 15
v_call: TRBV18
d_call: TRBD2

cdr3_aa: CATSLGQVGSQPQHF
cdr3_nt: TGTGCCACCAGCCTCGGACAGGTTGGGAGTCAGCCCCAGCATTTT
j_call: TRBJ1-5
clone_size: .
cdr3_length: 15
v_call: TRBV15
d_call: TRBD1

cdr3_aa: CASRQVSADTQYF
cdr3_nt: TGTGCCAGCAGACAGGTGTCCGCAGATACGCAGTATTTT
j_call: TRBJ2-3
clone_size: once
cdr3_length: 13
v_call: TRBV6-5
d_call: .

cdr3_aa: CASSGGSNEQFF
cdr3_nt: TGTGCCAGCAGTGGGGGGAGCAATGAGCAGTTCTTC
j_call: TRBJ2-1
clone_size: .
cdr3_length: 12
v_call: TRBV11-3
d_call: .

cdr3_aa: CASRRTSDTEAFF
cdr3_nt: TGTGCCAGCAGGCGAACGTCGGACACTGAAGCTTTCTTT
j_call: TRBJ1-1
clone_size: few
cdr3_length: 13
v_call: TRBV6-4
d_call: .

cdr3_aa: CASSPLALGTDTQYF
cdr3_nt: TGTGCCAGCAGTCCCCTAGCGCTGGGGACAGATACGCAGTATTTT
j_call: TRBJ2-3
clone_size: .
cdr3_length: 15
v_call: TRBV11-2
d_call: .

cdr3_aa: CASSMVAQETQYF
cdr3_nt: TGTGCCAGCAGCATGGTAGCCCAAGAGACCCAGTACTTC
j_call: TRBJ2-5
clone_size: .
cdr3_length: 13
v_call: TRBV5-6
d_call: .

cdr3_aa: CASSQAGGLAEETQYF
cdr3_nt: TGCGCCAGCAGCCAAGCGGGGGGACTAGCGGAAGAGACCCAGTACTTC
j_call: TRBJ2-5
clone_size: .
cdr3_length: 16
v_call: TRBV4-1
d_call: TRBD2

cdr3_aa: CASSGTGGGELFF
cdr3_nt: TGTGCCAGCAGTGGGACAGGTGGGGGTGAGCTGTTTTTT
j_call: TRBJ2-2
clone_size: .
cdr3_length: 13
v_call: TRBV2
d_call: TRBD1

cdr3_aa: CASSPSSGANVLTF
cdr3_nt: TGTGCCAGCAGCCCCTCGAGTGGGGCCAACGTCCTGACTTTC
j_call: TRBJ2-6
clone_size: .
cdr3_length: 14
v_call: TRBV3-1/TRBV3-2
d_call: .

cdr3_aa: CASSQGEGAGLYEQYF
cdr3_nt: TGCGCCAGCAGCCAAGGGGAGGGAGCGGGGCTTTACGAGCAGTACTTC
j_call: TRBJ2-7
clone_size: .
cdr3_length: 16
v_call: TRBV4-1
d_call: TRBD2

cdr3_aa: CASIQGFSGNTIYF
cdr3_nt: TGTGCCAGTATTCAGGGCTTCTCTGGAAACACCATATATTTT
j_call: TRBJ1-3
clone_size: .
cdr3_length: 14
v_call: TRBV19
d_call: .

cdr3_aa: CASSLSGGWDNEQFF
cdr3_nt: TGTGCCAGCAGTTTAAGTGGGGGCTGGGACAATGAGCAGTTCTTC
j_call: TRBJ2-1
clone_size: .
cdr3_length: 15
v_call: TRBV28
d_call: .

cdr3_aa: CASRQGSNQPQHF
cdr3_nt: TGTGCCAGCAGACAGGGTAGCAATCAGCCCCAGCATTTT
j_call: TRBJ1-5
clone_size: few
cdr3_length: 13
v_call: TRBV28
d_call: .

cdr3_aa: CSASVSLSSYNEQFF
cdr3_nt: TGCAGTGCTAGTGTTTCCCTCAGCTCCTACAATGAGCAGTTCTTC
j_call: TRBJ2-1
clone_size: once
cdr3_length: 15
v_call: TRBV20-1
d_call: .

cdr3_aa: CASSYSTIGFYEQYF
cdr3_nt: TGTGCCAGCAGTTACTCGACTATTGGGTTCTACGAGCAGTACTTC
j_call: TRBJ2-7
clone_size: .
cdr3_length: 15
v_call: TRBV6-5
d_call: .

cdr3_aa: CASSLLTSVYNEQFF
cdr3_nt: TGTGCCAGCAGCTTACTCACTAGCGTTTACAATGAGCAGTTCTTC
j_call: TRBJ2-1
clone_size: .
cdr3_length: 15
v_call: TRBV7-3
d_call: TRBD2

cdr3_aa: CASSLPSISSYEQYF
cdr3_nt: TGTGCCAGCAGTTTACCCTCAATTAGCTCCTACGAGCAGTACTTC
j_call: TRBJ2-7
clone_size: .
cdr3_length: 15
v_call: TRBV28
d_call: .

cdr3_aa: CASSFRGYEQYF
cdr3_nt: TGTGCCAGCAGTTTCAGGGGCTACGAGCAGTACTTC
j_call: TRBJ2-7
clone_size: once
cdr3_length: 12
v_call: TRBV27
d_call: .